The 13 T cell receptor beta chains given below trace back to one sample, sequenced in a study of blood T cell repertoires in COVID-19. This table comes from immunoSEQ multiplex PCR, and its TCRdb copy is limited to in-frame clones, with some not included. The sample has hundreds of thousands of clones; more than 80% are singletons. The sample was PBMCs or T cells enriched from blood (not recorded which). The source is a man in his late teens or twenties who had recovered from COVID-19.

This clone occurred once. The CDR3 reads CASSVGGRQGNPEAFF. CDR3 sequence (DNA): TGTGCCAGCAGCGTAGGAGGTAGGCAGGGAAACCCTGAAGCTTTCTTT. This chain links TRBV9 with TRBJ1-1, with D perhaps matching TRBD1 (5 bases). The length of the CDR3 is 16 residues. Between the trimmed V and J ends, which lost 0 bases and 6 bases, there was a span of 18 bases. From germline, CDR1 is SGDLS and CDR2 YYNGEE.

The chain employs TRBV7-2 and TRBJ1-2; tentatively, D is TRBD1 (5 bases). V lost 5 bases to trimming and J lost 5 bases, with 21 bases between them. This CDR3 is built from 16 residues. Germline lookup yields CDR1 SGHTA and CDR2 FQGNSA. The CDR3 spells CASSPDHGGAPYGYTF. CDR3 nucleotide sequence: TGTGCCAGCAGCCCGGATCACGGCGGGGCACCTTATGGCTACACCTTC.

The CDR3 region has the DNA TGCGCCAGCAGCTATCTAGCGGGAGTGGGACGGGAGCAGTTCTTC. Translated: CASSYLAGVGREQFF. The V call is TRBV5-1, the J call TRBJ2-1, with 10 nucleotides matching TRBD2. After removal of 3 bases from V and 10 bases from J, the junction contained 10 bases not matched to a gene. Germline CDR1 and CDR2: SGHRS and YFSETQ. This CDR3 spans 15 amino acids.

The chain has TRBV7-3 and TRBJ2-3; D not certain. The CDR3 is made up of 15 amino acids. CDR1 is SGHTA, CDR2 FQGTGA, per germline. V shed 5 bases and J shed 3 bases, with 15 bases lying between them. The CDR3 sequence: CASSLVKLRTDTQYF. CDR3 DNA sequence: TGTGCCAGCAGCCTAGTCAAGTTGAGGACAGATACGCAGTATTTT.

The CDR3 DNA sequence: TGCGCCAGCACGGCTGGTATCCCAGGCAATGAGCAGTTCTTC. It translates to CASTAGIPGNEQFF. The chain recombines TRBV10-2 with TRBJ2-1; D gene ambiguous. The germline V gene has CDR1 WSHSY and CDR2 SAAADI. The CDR3 runs 14 residues. Trimming left V 7 bases short and J 6 bases short, with 16 bases between.

This clone turned up a few times. The CDR3 region has the DNA TGTGCCAGCAGCTCGGACAGGCTACAGTACTTC. It codes for CASSSDRLQYF. The genes are TRBV7-3 and TRBJ2-7; 7 bases map to TRBD1. The V and J ends lost 4 bases and 10 bases, in that order; junction bases with no gene match: 4. The CDR3 has 11 residues. CDR1 is SGHTA, CDR2 FQGTGA, per germline.

The rearrangement joins TRBV7-9 to TRBJ1-3; TRBD1 matches 8 bases. The junction had 6 bases not matched to a gene; V was cut back by 6 bases and J by 2 bases. The CDR3 is made up of 15 amino acids. Germline V gene data show CDR1 as SEHNR and CDR2 as FQNEAQ (reference sequence). Here the CDR3 DNA reads TGTGCCAGCAGAACCGGACAGGGCACTGGAAACACCATATATTTT. Protein sequence: CASRTGQGTGNTIYF.

This clone was counted a single time. The rearrangement joins TRBV6-2 or TRBV6-3 to TRBJ2-1; D uncertain. V was clipped by 5 bases and J by 13 bases, with 12 bases between them. CDR3 length: 11 residues. Germline loops: CDR1 MNHEY, CDR2 SVGEGT. CDR3 region: CASSRLTVQFF. CDR3 DNA: TGTGCCAGCAGTAGGTTAACAGTACAGTTCTTC.

The chain has TRBV4-1 and TRBJ2-1, with 7 bases lining up with TRBD2. The CDR3 length is 16 residues. V lost 0 bases, J lost 10 bases, and 12 bases stayed unmatched. In germline, CDR1 is MGHRA, CDR2 YSYEKL. CDR3 protein: CASSQEELANPGEQFF. CDR3 nucleotide sequence: TGCGCCAGCAGCCAAGAAGAACTAGCGAACCCCGGGGAGCAGTTCTTC.

The table lists this clone with a count of one. V gene TRBV7-9 combines with J gene TRBJ2-7, with D maybe TRBD1 (5 bases). Germline CDR1 SEHNR, CDR2 FQNEAQ (reference sequence). Trimming cost V 6 bases and J 3 bases, with 9 bases left between them. This CDR3 is 12 amino acids long. The CDR3 nucleotides read TGTGCCAGCAGTAGACAGAACTACGAGCAGTACTTC. As protein: CASSRQNYEQYF.

The chain links TRBV28 to TRBJ1-1; 7 bases align to TRBD1. Germline-derived CDR1 and CDR2 are MDHEN and SYDVKM. J lost 5 bases, V lost 7 bases, and 13 bases had no gene match. CDR3 size: 15 residues. The CDR3 DNA follows: TGTGCCAGCATATCCGGAGGGGGCGGGGAGACTGAAGCTTTCTTT. Its translation is CASISGGGGETEAFF.

This clone was picked up one time. This chain uses TRBV5-4 with TRBJ1-2; 9 bases are a match to TRBD1. CDR3 length equals 16 residues. Germline CDR1 and CDR2: SGHNT and YYREEE (reference sequence). The V and J ends lost 5 bases and 0 bases, in that order; junction bases with no gene match: 8. The CDR3 bases are TGTGCCAGCAGTTCGGGGACAGGGCAAACTAACTATGGCTACACCTTC. It specifies CASSSGTGQTNYGYTF.

In DNA form, the CDR3 reads TGTGCCAGTAGTATCTCCCGCGGCAGGGGATACGAGCAGTACTTC. It encodes CASSISRGRGYEQYF. The chain employs TRBV19 and TRBJ2-7; possible D gene TRBD1, 6 bases. Germline CDR1 LNHDA, CDR2 SQIVND (reference sequence). The length of the CDR3 is 15 residues. V was pared by 3 bases and J by 4 bases, with 16 bases between.